The 9 T cell receptor beta chains presented below share a single source sample, sequenced in a study of regulatory T cells in long-lasting Graves disease. Through Arm-PCR of CDR3 regions and iRepertoire HTBI primers, TCR beta libraries were built. MiXCR, run by TCRdb on the multiplex PCR reads, gives a single entry per CDR3 protein. The sample contains 350,000 to 500,000 distinct CDR3 sequences, about 17% of which appear only once. This sample's time point: newly diagnosed GD, antithyroid drugs for less than 3 months. There was RNA extracted from PBMCs, and the TCR library was made from it. The same data also went into a second study, on T cells in Graves' hyperthyroidism and ophthalmopathy.

The input for sequencing was peripheral blood mononuclear cells (PBMCs), taken at new diagnosis, from a patient treated with antithyroid drugs. All receptors derive from a woman aged 18-35 years with Graves disease.

This clonotype showed up many times. The chain is built from TRBV11-2 and TRBJ1-6; D is uncertain. Trimming left V 0 bases short and J 7 bases short, with 16 bases between. This CDR3 contains 17 residues. From germline, CDR1 is SGHAT and CDR2 FQNNGV. The CDR3 reads CASSLDAESTPNSPLHF. CDR3 DNA: TGTGCCAGCAGCTTAGATGCGGAGAGCACCCCAAATTCACCCCTCCACTTT.

This clonotype was seen ten or more times. The gene calls are TRBV11-3 and TRBJ2-1, with 7 bases fitting TRBD2. From germline, CDR1 is SGHNT and CDR2 YENEEA. J lost 0 bases, V lost 0 bases, and 5 bases had no gene match. CDR3 size: 17 residues. CDR3 DNA: TGTGCCAGCAGCTTAGATGGGCGCGGGAGCTCCTACAATGAGCAGTTCTTC. Translated: CASSLDGRGSSYNEQFF.

In its sample, this clonotype was seen a few times. The V call is TRBV11-2, the J call TRBJ2-2, with 7 bases aligning to TRBD1. Germline CDR1 SGHAT, CDR2 FQNNGV. V shed 5 bases and J 5 bases; nucleotides not matched to a gene: 8. The CDR3 is made up of 15 amino acids. Here the CDR3 DNA reads TGTGCCAGCAGCCTAAACAGGGGTGGAACCGGGGAGCTGTTTTTT. Protein sequence: CASSLNRGGTGELFF.

This clonotype was observed many times. The rearrangement uses TRBV6-1 and TRBJ1-1; 8 bases fit TRBD1. This CDR3 comprises 13 residues. CDR1 MNHNS and CDR2 SASEGT come from the germline V gene. J was trimmed by 3 bases and V by 5 bases; bases with no gene match: 2. The CDR3 DNA sequence: TGTGCCAGCAGTAAGGACAGGGACACTGAAGCTTTCTTT. This gives the protein CASSKDRDTEAFF.

This clonotype has a handful of counts. The chain combines TRBV6-2 or TRBV6-3 with TRBJ2-2, with D uncertain. CDR1 is MNHEY and CDR2 is SVGEGT in the germline V gene. V gave up 2 bases and J gave up 3 bases, with 4 bases separating them. This CDR3 has 13 amino acids. The CDR3: CASSYGYTGELFF. The CDR3 DNA is TGTGCCAGCAGTTACGGTTACACCGGGGAGCTGTTTTTT.

This clonotype was seen a few times. Being one base from a much bigger clone, this may be a read error. The gene calls are TRBV28 and TRBJ1-2; D is undetermined. The CDR3 extends over 12 amino acids. In germline, CDR1 is MDHEN, CDR2 SYDVKM. The DNA of the CDR3 is TGTGCCAGCAGGACGATGACGAGTGGCCACACCTTC. It yields the protein CASRTMTSGHTF.

This clonotype was detected ten times or more. The rearrangement links TRBV20-1 to TRBJ2-1; no reliable D call. From germline, CDR1 is DFQATT and CDR2 SNEGSKA (reference sequence). Trimming removed 5 bases at V and 2 bases at J, with 10 bases between. The CDR3 sequence is 13 residues long. The CDR3 DNA reads as TGCAGTGCTCTCAGACGAACCTACAATGAGCAGTTCTTC. This encodes CSALRRTYNEQFF.

V usage is TRBV20-1 and J usage is TRBJ2-7, with no clear D. The CDR3 has 14 residues. Germline CDR1 reads DFQATT; CDR2 reads SNEGSKA (reference sequence). V lost 0 bases, J lost 4 bases, and 13 bases lay in between. CDR3 in DNA: TGCAGTGCTAGAGATCGTGAAATAATTTACGAGCAGTACTTC. This encodes CSARDREIIYEQYF.

This clonotype was detected only a few times. This chain connects TRBV3-1 to TRBJ1-6; D may be TRBD1 (6 bases). The V end lost 0 bases, the J end lost 0 bases, and 12 bases lay between the germline ends. Germline values: CDR1 LGHDT, CDR2 YNNKEL (reference sequence). The length of the CDR3 is 18 residues. The CDR3 loop is CASSQDRGGSSYNSPLHF. The CDR3 nucleotides are TGTGCCAGCAGCCAAGATAGGGGGGGTAGCTCCTATAATTCACCCCTCCACTTT.